This TCR delta chain was observed in a study of gamma-delta T cells after stem cell transplantation. This clone is judged medium-sized. TCRdb made new clone calls on the RT-PCR reads using CATT. This repertoire shows approximately 800 delta-chain clones, 15% found once; its top ten account for roughly 50%. The TCR comes from a human donor. It is not recorded whose cells these are; they may come from a transplant donor. Material: gamma-delta T cells.

The CDR3 reads CACDSVKIRGTGGLYTDKLIF. The CDR3 region has the DNA TGTGCCTGTGACTCCGTCAAAATCCGCGGTACTGGGGGGCTGTACACCGATAAACTCATCTTT. The rearrangement uses TRDV2 and TRDJ1, with 8 bases matching TRDD3. The CDR3 extends over 21 amino acids. The germline CDR1 and CDR2 sequences are GEAIGNYY and EKD. The J segment lost 0 bases and the V segment lost 3 bases, leaving 23 bases of the junction unmatched.